This T cell receptor (beta chain) was observed in a study of shared clonotypes between healthy human individuals. Across the whole study: Those who served as donors were two women and a few men between the ages of 18 and 49. Study conclusions and caveats: On the whole, naive subsets had larger estimated richness than memory subsets had.

Germline loops: CDR1 MDHEN, CDR2 SYDVKM. V lost 4 bases to trimming and J lost 7 bases, with 32 bases between them. The CDR3 loop spans 20 amino acids. Profiling relied on immunoSEQ multiplex PCR, and the TCRdb table lists in-frame clones only, not all of them. The table records more than 2 million clones, approximately 94% of them present only once. CD45RO-negative, CCR7-selected cells formed the naive CD8 fraction, which excluded terminally differentiated effector memory CD45RA+ cells. The healthy adult donors were HIV-negative and reported no recent acute infections or vaccinations. The donor cohort consisted entirely of Caucasian adults residing in Nashville, Tennessee. Of note for this clone: The antigen is not known.

The chain recombines TRBV28 with TRBJ2-1; possible D gene TRBD2, 6 bases. The receptor's source is a man aged 18 to 30 in good health. The specimen was naive CD8+ T cells sorted from blood. This CDR3 reads CASSSFSINPMGRGVNEQFF. In nucleotides, the CDR3 is TGTGCCAGCAGTTCTTTTTCCATAAACCCCATGGGGCGCGGGGTTAATGAGCAGTTCTTC.